Each of the 8 T cell receptor beta chains below was sequenced from the same sample in a study of Ad26.COV2.S vaccination and SARS-CoV-2 variants. Treatment described: around 19 received Ad26.COV2.S at low or high dose, single or two shots; 5 received placebo; per-sample allocation not given. Following the first vaccine or placebo injection, samples were taken on day 63. Sequencing used immunoSEQ multiplex PCR; TCRdb keeps in-frame clones, though not all of them. This table holds hundreds of thousands of clones, 80% to 90% found once. The sample was peripheral blood, taken in a trial of Ad26.COV2.S vaccine versus placebo. These receptors all stem from a person aged 18 to 59 who received the Ad26.COV2.S COVID-19 vaccine or a placebo.

V gene TRBV5-4 combines with J gene TRBJ1-2; 9 bases agree with TRBD1. There are 13 residues in the CDR3. The junction had 5 bases not matched to a gene; V was cut back by 4 bases and J by 7 bases. Germline V gene data show CDR1 as SGHNT and CDR2 as YYREEE (reference sequence). The DNA of the CDR3 is TGTGCCAGCAGCGACACAGGGGGCGGTGGCTACACCTTC. This sequence encodes CASSDTGGGGYTF.

The chain recombines TRBV3-1 (or the pseudogene TRBV3-2) with TRBJ2-3; D is undetermined. The length of the CDR3 is 13 residues. CDR1 is LGHDT and CDR2 is YNNKEL in the germline V gene (reference sequence). Trimming took off 1 base at V and 6 bases at J, with 8 bases between the two ends. CDR3 amino acids: CASSQGGFDTQYF. CDR3 DNA: TGTGCCAGCAGCCAAGGAGGATTTGATACGCAGTATTTT.

The chain combines TRBV2 with TRBJ2-1, with D uncertain. V lost 4 bases and J 3 bases, leaving 13 bases between the germline ends. The CDR3 extends over 15 amino acids. Germline V gene sequence: CDR1 SNHLY, CDR2 FYNNEI. For the CDR3, the DNA is TGTGCCAGCAGTGGGATTCTCCCTCACTACAATGAGCAGTTCTTC. Translated: CASSGILPHYNEQFF.

On this clone: This CDR3 is also generated by other DNA sequences in the sample. The genes are TRBV19 and TRBJ2-5; D may be TRBD1 (6 bases). CDR1 LNHDA and CDR2 SQIVND come from the germline V gene (reference sequence). V lost 4 bases, J lost 1 base, and 7 bases lay in between. The CDR3 consists of 13 residues. The CDR3 sequence: CASSRTAQETQYF. The DNA of the CDR3 is TGTGCCAGTAGTAGGACAGCCCAAGAGACCCAGTACTTC.

The chain has TRBV6-5 and TRBJ2-3; D may be TRBD2 (5 bases). V gave up 3 bases and J gave up 3 bases, with 10 bases separating them. Germline V CDR1 and CDR2: MNHEY, SVGAGI. CDR3 size: 14 residues. This chain's CDR3 is CASSYFGETDTQYF. CDR3 in DNA: TGTGCCAGCAGTTATTTTGGGGAGACAGATACGCAGTATTTT.

V gene TRBV19 combines with J gene TRBJ1-1; 10 bases agree with TRBD1. Germline assignment: CDR1 LNHDA and CDR2 SQIVND (reference sequence). J gave up 5 bases and V 5 bases, and 11 bases lay outside the gene matches. The CDR3 has 16 amino acids. The CDR3 is CASSDRGLGGNTEAFF. CDR3 nucleotide sequence: TGTGCCAGTAGTGACAGGGGGCTTGGGGGGAATACTGAAGCTTTCTTT.

This clone was found once. This chain joins TRBV3-1 (or the pseudogene TRBV3-2) and TRBJ1-1; no clear D. V lost 6 bases, J lost 6 bases, and 17 bases lay in between. Germline V lookup: CDR1 LGHDT, CDR2 YNNKEL (reference sequence). The CDR3 covers 14 residues. The CDR3 here is CASSRGSLGAEAFF. The DNA for the CDR3 is TGTGCCAGCAGTCGAGGGAGCCTTGGGGCTGAAGCTTTCTTT.

V gene TRBV7-2 combines with J gene TRBJ2-1, with a weak D call TRBD1 (5 bases). Germline CDR1 reads SGHTA; CDR2 reads FQGNSA. The CDR3 extends over 15 amino acids. V lost 5 bases and J lost 5, with 16 bases in between. Written as DNA, the CDR3 is TGTGCCAGCAGCCCGTCGTGGGGCAGTAACAATGAGCAGTTCTTC. Its translation is CASSPSWGSNNEQFF.